The 18 T cell receptor beta chains below were found in one sample sequenced in a study of cytomegalovirus exposure and HLA in healthy donors. PCR employed 60 Vbeta and 13 Jbeta primers. Sequenced by immunoSEQ multiplex PCR; TCRdb stores in-frame clones only, minus some. Here the sample spans 130,000 or so clones, roughly 75% being singletons. What was sequenced was PBMCs. The receptor set was obtained from a man younger than 45 in good health and CMV-seronegative.

The rearrangement joins TRBV7-6 to TRBJ2-7; TRBD2 agrees at 8 bases. This CDR3 is built from 15 residues. Germline loops: CDR1 SGHVS, CDR2 FNYEAQ. V lost 4 bases and J lost 7; bases outside the gene matches: 12. The CDR3 spells CASSSAPGGRGEQYF. The CDR3 nucleotides read TGTGCCAGCAGCTCCGCTCCGGGGGGGCGGGGGGAGCAGTACTTC. Filled out from reference TRBV7-6 and TRBJ2-7, the complete variable domain reads GAGVSQSPRYKVTKRGQDVALRCDPISGHVSLYWYRQALGQGPEFLTYFNYEAQQDKSGLPNDRFSAERPEGSISTLTIQRTEQRDSAMYRCASSSAPGGRGEQYFGPGTRLTVT.

CDR3 nucleotides: TGTGCCAGCAGTTCCCCTGGCGGGGCCTCCTACGAGCAGTACTTC. It encodes CASSSPGGASYEQYF. The genes are TRBV28 and TRBJ2-7, with D possibly TRBD2 on 6 matching bases. From germline, CDR1 is MDHEN and CDR2 SYDVKM. V gave up 4 bases and J gave up 0 bases, with 13 bases separating them. The CDR3 sequence is 15 residues long.

The chain links TRBV7-9 to TRBJ2-5; D is possibly TRBD2 (6 bases). V was clipped by 5 bases and J by 5 bases, with 12 bases between them. In germline, CDR1 is SEHNR, CDR2 FQNEAQ (reference sequence). The length of the CDR3 is 13 residues. CDR3 nucleotide sequence: TGTGCCAGCAGCCGTACTAGCTCGGAGACCCAGTACTTC. Translated: CASSRTSSETQYF.

This clone was observed once. The CDR3 is CSVPTGSYGYTF. CDR3 sequence (DNA): TGCAGCGTGCCGACAGGGAGCTATGGCTACACCTTC. This rearrangement joins TRBV29-1 to TRBJ1-2, with TRBD1 identical over 7 bases. The CDR3 runs 12 residues. CDR1 is SQVTM and CDR2 is ANQGSEA in the germline V gene. The trim removed 6 bases at V and 4 bases at J, leaving 5 bases unmatched. The full variable domain, in which reference TRBV29-1 and TRBJ1-2 provide the parts outside the CDR3, is SAVISQKPSRDICQRGTSLTIQCQVDSQVTMMFWYRQQPGQSLTLIATANQGSEATYESGFVIDKFPISRPNLTFSTLTVSNMSPEDSSIYLCSVPTGSYGYTFGSGTRLTVV.

This sequence joins TRBV10-3 and TRBJ1-2; unclear D gene. This CDR3 is 12 amino acids long. CDR1 is ENHRY and CDR2 is SYGVKD in the germline V gene. V was cut by 7 bases and J by 3 bases, with 9 bases left in between. The CDR3 region is CAIKAGYYGYTF. The CDR3 nucleotides read TGTGCCATCAAGGCGGGTTACTATGGCTACACCTTC.

The CDR3 nucleotides read TGCGCCAGCAGCTTGGAAGGTAGCGACTACGAGCAGTACTTC. This codes for CASSLEGSDYEQYF. The rearrangement joins TRBV5-1 to TRBJ2-5, with D perhaps matching TRBD2 (5 bases). The J call may be in error: the DNA end matches TRBJ2-7 better. This CDR3 has 14 residues. In germline, CDR1 is SGHRS, CDR2 YFSETQ.

The chain is built from TRBV7-9 and TRBJ2-7; D may be TRBD1 (6 bases). Germline-derived CDR1 and CDR2 are SEHNR and FQNEAQ (reference sequence). V was shortened by 3 bases and J by 5 bases, with 8 bases between the two germline ends. CDR3 length: 12 residues. CDR3 nucleotide sequence: TGTGCCAGCAGCTTGGGGACAAACGAGCAGTACTTC. Translating it yields CASSLGTNEQYF.

The chain couples TRBV29-1 to TRBJ2-1; the D gene is possibly TRBD1 (5 bases). The germline gives CDR1 SQVTM, CDR2 ANQGSEA. V lost 0 bases to trimming and J lost 8 bases, with 14 bases between them. The length of the CDR3 is 14 residues. CDR3 sequence: CSVEDRQGIDEQFF. The DNA of the CDR3 is TGCAGCGTTGAAGATCGGCAGGGTATAGATGAGCAGTTCTTC.

This clone was picked up one time. The chain has TRBV10-1 and TRBJ2-5, with D unclear. CDR1 WNHNN and CDR2 SYGVQD come from the germline V gene (reference sequence). The CDR3 totals 15 residues. Trimming took off 9 bases at V and 0 bases at J, with 17 bases between the two ends. The CDR3 loop reads CARPNKEPNQETQYF. DNA for the CDR3: TGCGCCAGACCGAACAAGGAGCCTAACCAAGAGACCCAGTACTTC.

This clone has a handful of counts. The V and J genes are TRBV7-9 and TRBJ2-1, with a tentative D call TRBD2 (6 bases). The CDR3 contains 18 residues. Germline CDR1 reads SEHNR; CDR2 reads FQNEAQ (reference sequence). V shed 5 bases and J shed 5 bases, with 25 bases lying between them. The CDR3 DNA sequence: TGTGCCAGCAGCCGCGCGGGGCAGGGCCCTCCCTATGACAATGAGCAGTTCTTC. Amino acid sequence: CASSRAGQGPPYDNEQFF.

The chain links TRBV7-9 to TRBJ1-4; 9 bases line up with TRBD1. This CDR3 spans 15 amino acids. CDR1 is SEHNR, CDR2 FQNEAQ, per germline (reference sequence). V lost 3 bases to trimming and J lost 8 bases; unmatched junction nucleotides: 7. CDR3 sequence (DNA): TGTGCCAGCAGCTTGATGACAGGGGGTGGGGAAAAACTGTTTTTT. This gives the protein CASSLMTGGGEKLFF.

The CDR3 spells CASSPLLRQGTNTEAFF. The CDR3, as DNA: TGTGCCAGCAGCCCCCTTTTACGACAGGGTACGAACACTGAAGCTTTCTTT. The chain employs TRBV14 and TRBJ1-1, with 7 bases aligning to TRBD1. The length of the CDR3 is 17 residues. Germline assignment: CDR1 SGHDN and CDR2 FVKESK. The V gene end was trimmed by 4 bases and the J gene end by 1 base; junction bases not matched to a gene: 12.

This clone was counted a single time. J is TRBJ2-1 and V is TRBV6-4, with 8 bases matching TRBD2. This CDR3 comprises 15 residues. Germline assignment: CDR1 MRHNA and CDR2 SNTAGT. The trim removed 3 bases at V and 7 bases at J, leaving 8 bases unmatched. CDR3: CASSEGLARINEQFF. The CDR3 DNA sequence: TGTGCCAGCAGTGAAGGACTAGCCCGGATAAATGAGCAGTTCTTC.

V is TRBV27 and J is TRBJ2-1; TRBD2 matches 14 bases. V lost 8 bases and J lost 15; bases outside the gene matches: 12. The germline V gene encodes CDR1 MNHEY and CDR2 SMNVEV (reference sequence). The CDR3 length is 14 residues. This chain's CDR3 is CASSMRGLAGVGFF. The CDR3 DNA sequence: TGTGCCAGCTCAATGCGGGGACTAGCGGGAGTGGGGTTCTTC.

This clone was found a few times. V and J are TRBV7-2 and TRBJ2-7; 7 positions agree with TRBD2. This CDR3 is 15 amino acids long. V shed 1 base, J shed 6 bases, and the junction held 9 bases outside the gene matches. The germline CDR1 and CDR2 sequences are SGHTA and FQGNSA. The CDR3 is CASSLVTSVPGEQYF. In nucleotides, the CDR3 is TGTGCCAGCAGCTTAGTAACTAGCGTCCCAGGCGAGCAGTACTTC.

The V and J genes are TRBV4-1 and TRBJ2-7; no definite D call. Trimming took off 4 bases at V and 2 bases at J, with 9 bases between the two ends. The CDR3 runs to 13 residues. Germline CDR1 is MGHRA and CDR2 is YSYEKL. The CDR3 reads CASSPYFTYEQYF. In DNA form, the CDR3 reads TGCGCCAGCAGCCCCTATTTCACCTACGAGCAGTACTTC.

The chain recombines TRBV9 with TRBJ2-5; 13 nucleotides match TRBD2. Looked up from germline, CDR1 is SGDLS and CDR2 is YYNGEE. The CDR3 runs to 13 residues. V lost 4 bases to trimming and J lost 14 bases; unmatched junction nucleotides: 8. CDR3 loop: CASSRGLAGVFYF. The DNA of the CDR3 is TGTGCCAGCAGCCGCGGACTAGCGGGAGTCTTTTACTTC.

This chain joins TRBV9 and TRBJ1-1; D uncertain. Germline loops: CDR1 SGDLS, CDR2 YYNGEE. V was pared by 0 bases and J by 7 bases, with 13 bases between. The CDR3 covers 14 residues. CDR3 in DNA: TGTGCCAGCAGCGTAGCGGCTGAGACACGTGAAGCTTTCTTT. It translates to CASSVAAETREAFF.